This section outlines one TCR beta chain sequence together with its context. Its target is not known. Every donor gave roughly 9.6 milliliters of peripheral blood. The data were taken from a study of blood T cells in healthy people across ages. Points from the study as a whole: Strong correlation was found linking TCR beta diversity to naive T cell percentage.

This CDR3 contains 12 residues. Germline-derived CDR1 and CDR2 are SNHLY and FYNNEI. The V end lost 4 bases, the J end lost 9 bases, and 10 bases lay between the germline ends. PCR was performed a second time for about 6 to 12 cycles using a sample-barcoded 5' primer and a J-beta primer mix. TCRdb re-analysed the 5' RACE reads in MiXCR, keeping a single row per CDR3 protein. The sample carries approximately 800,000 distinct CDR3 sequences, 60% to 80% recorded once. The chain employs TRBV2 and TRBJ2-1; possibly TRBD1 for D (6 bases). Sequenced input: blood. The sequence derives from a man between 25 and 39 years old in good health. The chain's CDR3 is CASSGTGFEQFF. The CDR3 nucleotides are TGTGCCAGCAGTGGCACAGGGTTTGAGCAGTTCTTC. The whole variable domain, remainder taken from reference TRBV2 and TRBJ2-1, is EPEVTQTPSHQVTQMGQEVILRCVPISNHLYFYWYRQILGQKVEFLVSFYNNEISEKSEIFDDQFSVERPDGSNFTLKIRSTKLEDSAMYFCASSGTGFEQFFGPGTRLTVL.